This entry concerns a single TCR beta chain. Its antigen remains unidentified. Nothing much larger sits one base from this clone, and base qualities are not available. For the CD8 naive samples, CD45RO-negative cells were positively selected for CCR7, yielding a CD45RA+CCR7+ population from which TemRA cells were excluded. Healthy HIV-negative adults with no recently reported acute infections or vaccinations were included as donors. Every donor was a Caucasian adult living in Nashville, Tennessee, USA. Blood was obtained by leukapheresis, after which PBMCs were separated by Ficoll-Histopaque density gradient centrifugation and cryopreserved in liquid nitrogen vapor phase. Purity and quantity of every magnetically sorted T cell population were checked by analytical flow cytometry. Genomic DNA was isolated from every sorted fraction and measured by UV absorbance on a Nanodrop 2000c. These data are taken from a study of shared clonotypes between healthy human individuals (dated by TCRdb to 2018 to 2020). General notes on the study: The cohort comprised a couple of women and a few men aged 18 to 49 years. To increase sequencing depth and limit assay-specific biases, different laboratories used diverse techniques to prepare libraries and sequence TCR repertoires. For each donor, three plates each were used for CD4 naive and CD4 memory, two plates were used for CD8 naive, and one plate was used for CD8 memory. Each donor's leukapheresis produced roughly between roughly 0.85 and 10 billion PBMCs. Blood TCR repertoires of about five healthy adults were deeply sequenced to estimate repertoire size and the extent of clonotype sharing between individuals. On the study overall, not on this receptor specifically: Estimated clonotype richness was generally larger for naive than for memory subsets. Sampling was restricted to blood, and TCR repertoires in tissues likely differ from the TCR repertoires found in blood. Incomplete sequencing was indicated by rarefaction of sorted-subset datasets, despite the large sequencing depth. The genetic and exposure-history diversity represented was limited by the small number of donors. When several donors were compared, the shared fraction of clonotypes was 5% to 6.5% for naive CD4, less than 4% for naive CD8, more than 2% for memory CD4, and 0.35% to 0.4% for memory CD8. Compared with non-shared clonotypes, the clonotypes found in all four sorted-subset donors had higher generation probabilities. Pairwise subsampling indicated that sequencing depth was expected to affect the degree of clonotype sharing among donors.

Trimming costs V 7 bases and J 8 bases, and their ends lie 8 bases apart. The CDR3 starts with the cysteine, ends with the phenylalanine, and has 10 residues. This entry keeps only the CDR3 DNA: 30 bases, framed from base 1. Via the germline V gene, CDR1 is WSHSY and CDR2 SAAADI. TCR CDR3 regions were amplified from genomic DNA by multiplex PCR using the deep immunoSEQ assay. Extracted genomic DNA from each cell subset was distributed evenly across all wells of several immunoSEQ 96-well plates, and each plate was treated as a replicate. For sorted subsets, each replicate PCR was loaded with approximately 190 ng genomic DNA, equivalent to about 30,000 T cell genomes. Purified libraries were measured with a Qubit 3.0 fluorometer, size-checked on a Bioanalyzer 2100, and measured again with the KAPA Library Quantification kit. Every immunoSEQ 96-well plate was sequenced on a separate single-read 150-cycle Illumina NextSeq 550 flow cell. The authors processed their data as follows. Because the immunoSEQ output included only junctional sequences and no quality scores, the filtering could not be the same as the filtering used for full-length reads. To assign V/J genes and CDR3, sequences were annotated using PyIR, a Python wrapper for IgBLAST v1.9, with IMGT germline references. Reads were removed for weak V/J assignments (E-value above 1e-6), missing CDR3, stop codons, out-of-frame junctions, or ambiguous translated residues. V3J clonotypes were defined by identical inferred V gene, J gene, and CDR3 amino acid sequence. The percentage overlap between two repertoires was calculated by dividing the number of shared unique clonotypes by the size of the smaller repertoire. Three approaches were used to assess repertoire richness: RTK rarefaction, the Chao1 estimator, and Recon v2.1 estimates of unobserved clonotypes. Generation probabilities were computed with OLGA for all TCRbeta clonotypes obtained by the gDNA method from several donors. Imported from immuneACCESS, the table was reduced by TCRdb to in-frame sequences with V and J called. These copies leave out some clones; in studies compared against another copy, an unresolved V gene accounts for under half, and the cause of the remainder is not known. V and J calls and clone size are given by that table; D and trimming were obtained from the DNA. The sample table holds about 590,000 clones, of which around 95% were seen once. Together, the top ten hold 0.11% of the sample.

This sequence originates from a young woman in good health. Material for sequencing was naive CD8+ T cells sorted from blood. This sample's cell subset or site label indicates: CD45RA+CCR7+. The sequence links TRBV10-2 to TRBJ1-1; the best D guess is TRBD1, with 6 bases matching. The nucleotides read TGCGCCAGCATGGGGACAGAAGCTTTCTTT. This codes for CASMGTEAFF.